This T cell receptor beta chain was observed in a study of blood T cell repertoires in COVID-19 (dated by TCRdb to 2020 to 2021). The study in broad terms: Collaborator samples came from the United States, Italy and Spain and covered acute and convalescent phases of COVID-19. The prospective study material was composed of cDNA or gDNA derived from T cells, B-cell-depleted T cells, or PBMCs. Deeply sampled blood TCRbeta repertoires from subjects exposed to, actively infected with, or recovered from COVID-19 were included in the dataset. The repertoires were made available in a free public database intended to serve as a resource for research on the immune response to SARS-CoV-2. Samples were obtained from the ongoing ImmuneRACE study (first 160 participants) and from 1,254 subjects provided by 6 global collaborators. Sample metadata almost always included a de-identified subject ID, COVID-19 status, age in years and sex. Where HLA class I and class II types were available, the types were taken from metadata supplied by the sample provider, not from assay-based typing.

One collaborating source in Seattle enrolled patients while the patients were actively infected and followed the patients over time throughout the course of disease. Collaborating institutions collected whole blood in K2EDTA tubes following their own protocols. For TCRbeta analysis, collaborator samples were shipped as frozen whole blood, as isolated PBMCs, or as DNA extracted from either sample type. For this clone: Its recognized antigen is unknown. Base qualities were left out, and no much larger clone turns up one base away.

Here is what the overall study found, with its caveats: Clinical and demographic metadata were provided uncurated, with the amount varying by source and participant.

The V and J ends are trimmed by 7 bases and 5 bases, leaving 18 bases between them. Measured from the cysteine to the phenylalanine, the CDR3 is 15 residues long. Only the CDR3 DNA is retained, 45 bases long and in frame from the first base. The germline V gene specifies MNHEY as CDR1 and SVGAGI as CDR2. The immunoSEQ Assay, a bias-controlled multiplex PCR, was used to amplify TCRbeta CDR3 regions from genomic DNA. The study's processing was this. The number of nucleated cells in each sample was estimated from the amplification of reference gene primers within the assay. Sequence reads were collapsed and filtered to measure the absolute abundance of every unique TCRbeta CDR3 rearrangement. For each sample, productive Simpson clonality was calculated as the square root of Simpson's diversity index over productive rearrangements. Not all clones reach the TCRdb copy of this immuneACCESS table, which keeps in-frame sequences only. Checked studies attribute under half of the gap to unresolved V genes and leave the rest unexplained. The V and J calls and the clone size are those of that table, but D and trimming were determined from the DNA. In all, the sample holds fewer than 350,000 clones, and around 90% of those were seen once. The ten most abundant clones make up approximately 7.5% of the sample.

The chain joins TRBV6-5 to TRBJ1-5; perhaps TRBD1 is the D gene, with 6 bases matching. The TCR originated in a young woman with COVID-19, enrolled during active disease. The sample comprised peripheral blood. CDR3 sequence: CASIMDSANYQPQHF. In nucleotide form, the sequence is TGTGCCAGCATCATGGACAGTGCAAACTATCAGCCCCAGCATTTT.